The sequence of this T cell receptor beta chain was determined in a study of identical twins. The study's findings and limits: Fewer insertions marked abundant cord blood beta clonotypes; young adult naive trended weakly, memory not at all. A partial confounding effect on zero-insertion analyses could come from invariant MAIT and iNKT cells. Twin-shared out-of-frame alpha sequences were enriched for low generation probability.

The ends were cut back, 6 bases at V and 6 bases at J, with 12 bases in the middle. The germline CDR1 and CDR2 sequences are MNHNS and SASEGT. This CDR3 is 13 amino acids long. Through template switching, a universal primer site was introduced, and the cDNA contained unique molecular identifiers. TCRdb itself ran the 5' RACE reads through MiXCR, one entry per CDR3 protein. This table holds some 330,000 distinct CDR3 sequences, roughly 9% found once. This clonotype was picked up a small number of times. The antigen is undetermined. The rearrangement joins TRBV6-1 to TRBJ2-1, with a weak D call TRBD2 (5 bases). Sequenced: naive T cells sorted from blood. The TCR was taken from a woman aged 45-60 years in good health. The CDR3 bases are TGTGCCAGCAGGAGGCTAGCCGGCAATGAGCAGTTCTTC. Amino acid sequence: CASRRLAGNEQFF.